This T cell receptor (beta chain) was captured by sequencing in a study of T cell responses to AZD1222 COVID-19 vaccine. Produced via immunoSEQ multiplex PCR; TCRdb's table is partial and in-frame only. Of about 130,000 clones in the sample, 85% to 95% are singletons; the top ten hold about 9.1%. This CDR3 is built from 12 residues. Trimming shortened V by 8 bases and J by 7 bases, and 15 bases separated the two germline ends. Sequencing used peripheral blood, obtained on day 0 of AZD1222 vaccination. The rearrangement links TRBV12-3 or TRBV12-4 to TRBJ2-7; TRBD1 might be the D (8 bases). The receptor's source is an adult in good health. The CDR3 bases are TGTGCCAGCGGGGGGGACAGGTGGGAGCAGTACTTC. Translated, it gives CASGGDRWEQYF.